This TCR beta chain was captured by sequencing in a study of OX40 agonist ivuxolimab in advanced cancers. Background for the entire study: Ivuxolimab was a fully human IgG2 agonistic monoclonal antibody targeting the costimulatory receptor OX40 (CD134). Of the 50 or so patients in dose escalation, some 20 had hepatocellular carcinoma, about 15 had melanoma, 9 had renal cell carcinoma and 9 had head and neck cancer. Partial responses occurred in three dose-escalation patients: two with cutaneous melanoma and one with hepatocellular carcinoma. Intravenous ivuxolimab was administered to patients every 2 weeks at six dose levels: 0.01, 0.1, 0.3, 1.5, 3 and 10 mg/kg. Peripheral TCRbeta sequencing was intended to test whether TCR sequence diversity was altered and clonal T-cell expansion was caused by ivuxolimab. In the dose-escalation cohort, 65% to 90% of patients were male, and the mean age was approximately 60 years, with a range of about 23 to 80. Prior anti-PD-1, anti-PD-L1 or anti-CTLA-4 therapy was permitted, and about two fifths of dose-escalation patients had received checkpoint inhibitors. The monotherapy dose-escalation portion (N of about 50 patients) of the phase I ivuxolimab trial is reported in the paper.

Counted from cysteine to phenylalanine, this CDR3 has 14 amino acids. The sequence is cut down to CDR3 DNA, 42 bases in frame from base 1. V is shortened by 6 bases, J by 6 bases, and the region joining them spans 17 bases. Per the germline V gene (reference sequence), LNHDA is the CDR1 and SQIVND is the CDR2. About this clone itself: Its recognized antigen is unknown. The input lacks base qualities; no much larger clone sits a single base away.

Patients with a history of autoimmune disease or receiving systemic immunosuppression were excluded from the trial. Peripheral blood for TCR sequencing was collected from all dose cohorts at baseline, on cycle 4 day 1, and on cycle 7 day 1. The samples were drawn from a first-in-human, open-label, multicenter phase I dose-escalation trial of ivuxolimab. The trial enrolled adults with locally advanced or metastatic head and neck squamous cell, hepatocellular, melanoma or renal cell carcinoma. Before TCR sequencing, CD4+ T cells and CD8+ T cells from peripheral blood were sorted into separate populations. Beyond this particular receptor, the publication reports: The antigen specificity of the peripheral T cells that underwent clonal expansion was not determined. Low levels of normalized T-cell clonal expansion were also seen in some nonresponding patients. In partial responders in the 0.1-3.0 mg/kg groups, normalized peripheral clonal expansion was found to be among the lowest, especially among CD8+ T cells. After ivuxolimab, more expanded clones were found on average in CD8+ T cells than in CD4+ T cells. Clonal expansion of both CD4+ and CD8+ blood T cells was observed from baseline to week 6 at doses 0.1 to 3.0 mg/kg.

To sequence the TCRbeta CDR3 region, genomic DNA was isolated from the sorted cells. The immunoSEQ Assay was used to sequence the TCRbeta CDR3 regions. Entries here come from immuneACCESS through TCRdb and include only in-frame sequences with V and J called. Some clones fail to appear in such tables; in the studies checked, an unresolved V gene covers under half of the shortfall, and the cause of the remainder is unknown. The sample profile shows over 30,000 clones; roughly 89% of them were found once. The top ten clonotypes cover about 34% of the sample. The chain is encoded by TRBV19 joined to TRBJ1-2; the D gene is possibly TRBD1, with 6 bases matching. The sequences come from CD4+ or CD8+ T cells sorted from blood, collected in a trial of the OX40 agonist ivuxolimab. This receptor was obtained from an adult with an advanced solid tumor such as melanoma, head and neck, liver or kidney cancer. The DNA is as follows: TGTGCCAGTAGCCAGAGGGGGGCAGGGGATGGCTACACCTTC. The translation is CASSQRGAGDGYTF.